This T cell receptor beta chain came from a study of control samples from healthy donors and cancer patients. Produced via immunoSEQ multiplex PCR; TCRdb's table is partial and in-frame only. This table has 150,000 to 160,000 clones, more than 85% appearing once. Sample: blood. The TCR was taken from a man aged 45 to 65 in good health.

In DNA, the CDR3 is TGTGCCTGGAGTGTCTCGGGGGGCGGGAATTCACCCCTCCACTTT. The encoded protein is CAWSVSGGGNSPLHF. V gene TRBV30 combines with J gene TRBJ1-6; D possibly corresponds to TRBD1 (6 bases). CDR3 size: 15 residues. Germline V gene lookup returns CDR1 GTSNPN and CDR2 SVGIG (reference sequence). V was cut by 0 bases and J by 7 bases, with 13 bases left in between.